These 9 T cell receptor beta chains were all obtained from the same sample, sequenced in a study of T cell repertoires in cytomegalovirus infection (dated by TCRdb to between 2018 and 2021). The treatment or condition label corresponds to: in vitro stimulation with specific CMV peptide epitopes to enrich CMV-specific T cells. The antigens of these receptors remain unknown. TCRdb lists the instrument as Illumina HiSeq 1500. TCRdb redid the processing of the public reads, applying fastp at Q25 and MiXCR, and retained in-frame beta chains. Each entry merges the rows of one CDR3 protein and shows their most common DNA and genes. In all, the sample holds 830,000 or so distinct CDR3 sequences, and approximately 29% of those were seen once. Under 15% of the sample lies in the top ten. Sequencing used cultured CD8+ T cells from PBMCs, obtained from culture after CMV antigen stimulation. These receptors all come from a human donor in good health (CMV status not recorded). Some clones in this sample may be carry-over from other donors' samples.

This clonotype was detected ten times or more. The chain couples TRBV12-3 or TRBV12-4 to TRBJ1-1; 9 nucleotides match TRBD1. V dropped 5 bases and J dropped 4; count of bases not matched to a gene: 11. This CDR3 is built from 16 residues. DNA of the CDR3: TGTGCCAGCAGTCCATGGACAGGGGCAATCAGCACTGAAGCTTTCTTT. Translated, it gives CASSPWTGAISTEAFF.

This clonotype showed up just a few times. V and J are TRBV27 and TRBJ1-5; TRBD1 matches at 9 bases. The germline CDR1 and CDR2 sequences are MNHEY and SMNVEV (reference sequence). The CDR3 sequence is 15 residues long. After removal of 5 bases from V and 3 bases from J, the junction contained 5 bases not matched to a gene. CDR3 in amino acids: CASSGTGSYNQPQHF. The CDR3 bases are TGTGCCAGCAGTGGGACAGGGTCTTACAATCAGCCCCAGCATTTT.

Many counts were recorded for this clonotype. The gene calls are TRBV7-2 and TRBJ2-1; the D gene is possibly TRBD2 (5 bases). V lost 5 bases, J lost 9 bases, and 14 bases lay in between. The CDR3 extends over 13 amino acids. Germline loops: CDR1 SGHTA, CDR2 FQGNSA. This CDR3 reads CASSTPLAVEQFF. CDR3 coding DNA: TGTGCCAGCAGCACCCCTCTAGCAGTTGAGCAGTTCTTC.

This clonotype came up a few times. The genes are TRBV4-1 and TRBJ1-5; D might be TRBD1 (5 bases). CDR1 MGHRA and CDR2 YSYEKL come from the germline V gene. CDR3 size: 15 residues. Trimming took off 4 bases at V and 7 bases at J, with 17 bases between the two ends. In DNA form, the CDR3 reads TGCGCCAGCAGCCCGACTTGGGACTGGTTACAGCCCCAGCATTTT. This codes for CASSPTWDWLQPQHF.

The chain combines TRBV5-8 with TRBJ2-4; 7 nucleotides align to TRBD1. The J segment lost 3 bases and the V segment lost 4 bases, leaving 4 bases of the junction unmatched. In germline, CDR1 is SGHTS, CDR2 YDEGEE. The CDR3 consists of 14 residues. The CDR3 coding sequence is TGTGCCAGCAGCGTGACAGGGTACAAAAACATTCAGTACTTC. Residues: CASSVTGYKNIQYF.

This clonotype was seen a handful of times. V and J are TRBV12-3 or TRBV12-4 and TRBJ2-1; the D gene is possibly TRBD1 (6 bases). The V gene lost 6 bases and the J gene lost 6 bases, with 9 bases spanning the gap. The length of the CDR3 is 12 residues. The CDR3 here is CASRDSFNEQFF. CDR3 DNA sequence: TGTGCCAGCAGGGACAGTTTCAATGAGCAGTTCTTC.

This clonotype was counted at least ten times. The V and J genes are TRBV7-8 and TRBJ2-1; D perhaps matches TRBD2 (5 bases). Trimming shortened V by 1 base and J by 4 bases, and 11 bases separated the two germline ends. Germline assignment: CDR1 SGHVS and CDR2 FQNEAQ. The CDR3 length is 15 residues. CDR3 DNA: TGTGCCAGCAGCTTAGTAAAGTCGGGGTACAATGAGCAGTTCTTC. Translating it yields CASSLVKSGYNEQFF.

About this clonotype itself: One end of the junction does not line up with germline, which may come from a read error. The chain has TRBV7-6 and TRBJ2-1; D gene ambiguous. The germline gives CDR1 SGHVS, CDR2 FNYEAQ. The CDR3 consists of 13 residues. The CDR3 DNA sequence: TGTGCCAACAGCTTTACTCCGAGTCGCGAGCAGTTCTTC. Its protein is CANSFTPSREQFF.

Only one count was recorded for this clonotype. The chain is built from TRBV14 and TRBJ2-5; no firm D call. The CDR3 is 14 residues long. Germline lookup yields CDR1 SGHDN and CDR2 FVKESK. V was clipped by 0 bases and J by 5 bases, with 10 bases between them. Written as DNA, the CDR3 is TGTGCCAGCAGCCAAGAGATTGGCGCGGAGACCCAGTACTTC. It translates to CASSQEIGAETQYF.